This T cell receptor beta chain appears in the sequencing data of a study of human T cells and chemical hapten exposure. TCRdb re-called the RACE reads with MiXCR, one entry per CDR3 protein. Found here are just over 90,000 distinct CDR3 sequences, around 9% of them singletons; the top ten hold 2.9%. The time point is: healthy volunteer bleed at 2 weeks. Someone pulled total RNA out of unfractionated whole blood. This clonotype has a count of ten or more. The clonotype originates from a female donor in good health. Some clones in this sample may be carry-over from other donors' samples. Sequenced sample: whole blood.

CDR3 amino acids: CASSRKDRGNYEQYF. CDR3 DNA sequence: TGCGCCAGCAGTCGTAAGGACAGGGGGAACTACGAGCAGTACTTC. The chain employs TRBV5-1 and TRBJ2-7; 10 positions match TRBD1. The J segment lost 3 bases and the V segment lost 5 bases, leaving 8 bases of the junction unmatched. This CDR3 has 15 amino acids. Germline V gene lookup returns CDR1 SGHRS and CDR2 YFSETQ.